One and the same sample provided the 4 T cell receptor beta chains below, sequenced in a study of neurological immune-mediated disorders. TCRdb reanalysed the 5' RACE reads using MiXCR and keeps one entry per CDR3 protein. The table lists 50,000 to 60,000 distinct CDR3 sequences, just under 4% of them singletons, with more than 1.5% in the top ten. Material: CD4+ T cells from blood. These receptor sequences come from a woman aged 40 to 49 with multiple sclerosis.

This clonotype showed up many times. V gene TRBV6-6 combines with J gene TRBJ1-5; the match to TRBD1 covers 9 bases. The CDR3 consists of 14 residues. Germline V gene data show CDR1 as MNHNY and CDR2 as SVGAGI (reference sequence). The V and J ends lost 7 bases and 4 bases, in that order; junction bases with no gene match: 5. CDR3 sequence (DNA): TGTGCCAGCACCCCACAGGGGGCAAATCAGCCCCAGCATTTT. Translating it yields CASTPQGANQPQHF.

This clonotype was seen many times. CDR3: CASRHPSGGGSYNEQFF. The DNA for the CDR3 is TGTGCCAGCAGACACCCTAGCGGGGGGGGTTCCTACAATGAGCAGTTCTTC. The chain combines TRBV6-6 with TRBJ2-1, with TRBD2 matching 12 bases. CDR3 size: 17 residues. CDR1 MNHNY and CDR2 SVGAGI come from the germline V gene (reference sequence). J was trimmed by 1 base and V by 6 bases; bases with no gene match: 7.

This clonotype was seen ten or more times. CDR3 coding DNA: TGCAGTGCCCCACGGGGAGGGGAGACCCAGTACTTC. As protein: CSAPRGGETQYF. This rearrangement joins TRBV20-1 to TRBJ2-5, with TRBD2 identical over 7 bases. Germline-derived CDR1 and CDR2 are DFQATT and SNEGSKA (reference sequence). V shed 6 bases and J 5 bases; nucleotides not matched to a gene: 6. The CDR3 loop spans 12 amino acids.

The table lists this clonotype with many counts. The chain has TRBV5-5 and TRBJ2-7, with D maybe TRBD1 (6 bases). Germline V gene lookup returns CDR1 SGHKS and CDR2 YYEKEE (reference sequence). With 1 base removed from V and 2 bases from J, the gap between germline ends came to 13 bases. This CDR3 is built from 15 residues. As DNA, the CDR3 is TGTGCCAGCAGCTTGCCTGGCCAGGGGACCTACGAGCAGTACTTC. Translated: CASSLPGQGTYEQYF.